This T cell receptor (beta chain) originates from a study of technical replicates of blood from several donors. The protocol was immunoSEQ multiplex PCR, while the TCRdb copy is restricted to in-frame clones and leaves out a portion. The sample lists tens of thousands of clones, about 94% occurring once. The specimen was T cells isolated from PBMCs. The sequence was collected from a human donor in good health.

CDR3 in amino acids: CASSQKSQGAHGTGELFF. CDR3 sequence (DNA): TGCGCCAGCAGCCAAAAGTCGCAGGGGGCGCATGGCACCGGGGAGCTGTTTTTT. J is TRBJ2-2 and V is TRBV4-1, with 8 bases lining up with TRBD1. Unmatched junction bases numbered 12, after V lost 2 bases and J lost 4 bases. The CDR3 runs 18 residues. CDR1 is MGHRA and CDR2 is YSYEKL in the germline V gene.